This T cell receptor (beta chain) stems from a study of tumor and adjacent non-tumor tissue in lung cancer (dated by TCRdb to between 2017 and 2018). For context, the study as a whole: Of the cohort, 12 patients had adenocarcinoma, 2 had squamous cell carcinoma and 1 had small cell lung cancer. In total, sequencing yielded 125,075,908 productive TCRbeta reads, which works out to an average of approximately 4.1 million reads per sample. The study compared bulk TCRbeta repertoires from lung tumor tissue and matched distant non-tumor lung tissue of some 14 lung cancer patients. Some 30 paired specimens, one tumor and one normal lung sample per patient, were profiled by TCRbeta CDR3 sequencing. Ages among the 15 or so patients ranged from roughly 31 to 80 years, there were approximately 10 men and 5 women, and disease was at TNM stage I to III.

The study at large found these results: The methods do not name the sequencing platform or mention unique molecular identifiers. Only roughly 14 patients were in the cohort, and the authors stated that larger samples and more detailed clinical data are needed. The top 100 clones accounted for a significantly larger cumulative portion of the repertoire in normal lung than in tumor tissue. Younger patients had significantly higher TCR diversity, and higher tumor TCR diversity was associated with shorter overall and disease-free survival. Tumor tissue showed significantly greater TCR diversity (inverse Simpson) than normal lung tissue (about 400 vs 180, P = 0.0075, Mann-Whitney U test). Peripheral blood was not sequenced, so blood TCRbeta repertoires in these lung cancer patients were not examined.

Receptor libraries were prepared by multiplex PCR. The reads were generated on an Illumina HiSeq 2500. Following protocols modified from ARM-PCR, the researchers constructed TCRbeta libraries through three rounds of nested PCR with primers (Table S4). Before sequencing, PCR products of 200-500 bp were cut from the gel and purified using the QIAquick gel extraction kit. In the source study's methods: Trimmomatic was used to clean the reads, FLASH merged the cleaned reads into complete CDR3 sequences, and MiTCR assigned the sequences to V(D)J germline segments. VDJtools was used to compute clonal diversity as the inverse Simpson's index. In-frame sequences without a premature stop codon were defined as productive reads. Using fastp at Q25 and MiXCR, TCRdb reprocessed the public reads and kept productive beta chains. Rows with a matching CDR3 protein are joined into one entry that keeps the most common DNA and genes. The V and J calls, along with clone size, are taken from TCRdb and not from the paper's own processing. The sample contains 40,000 to 50,000 distinct CDR3 sequences, more than 55% of them found a single time. Clones ranked in the top ten supply roughly 30% of the sample.

The germline V gene supplies CDR1 MNHEY and CDR2 SVGEGT. From the cysteine through the phenylalanine, the CDR3 covers 17 amino acids. Only the CDR3 DNA is retained, 51 bases long and in frame from the first base. RNA was isolated from bulk, unsorted tissue, and RNA quality was assessed with a NanoDrop ND-1000 and an Agilent 2100. The normal lung samples consisted of distant non-tumor tissue collected more than 3 cm from the tumor edge. Newly diagnosed lung cancer patients without prior chemotherapy who had been admitted for thoracic surgery in China between August and November 2014 were enrolled as donors. Anyone who had undergone radiotherapy or chemotherapy before, or who had another cancer at the same time, was left out of the study. Pieces of surgical tissue measuring roughly 1-2 cm3 were kept in RNAlater solution and stored at -80 degrees C until use. Worth noting for this clonotype: Its antigen is not yet known. Germline and junction disagree at one end, which may indicate a read error.

The chain couples TRBV6-2 or TRBV6-3 to TRBJ2-6; 13 central bases correspond to TRBD2. Sequencing was carried out using distant non-tumor lung tissue. The sequence was collected from a woman between 65 and 79 years old with non-small cell lung cancer. Read as DNA, the sequence is TGTGCGAGCACGCAACTAGCGGGAGGGTCTGGGGCCAACGTCCTGACTTTC. This yields the protein CASTQLAGGSGANVLTF.